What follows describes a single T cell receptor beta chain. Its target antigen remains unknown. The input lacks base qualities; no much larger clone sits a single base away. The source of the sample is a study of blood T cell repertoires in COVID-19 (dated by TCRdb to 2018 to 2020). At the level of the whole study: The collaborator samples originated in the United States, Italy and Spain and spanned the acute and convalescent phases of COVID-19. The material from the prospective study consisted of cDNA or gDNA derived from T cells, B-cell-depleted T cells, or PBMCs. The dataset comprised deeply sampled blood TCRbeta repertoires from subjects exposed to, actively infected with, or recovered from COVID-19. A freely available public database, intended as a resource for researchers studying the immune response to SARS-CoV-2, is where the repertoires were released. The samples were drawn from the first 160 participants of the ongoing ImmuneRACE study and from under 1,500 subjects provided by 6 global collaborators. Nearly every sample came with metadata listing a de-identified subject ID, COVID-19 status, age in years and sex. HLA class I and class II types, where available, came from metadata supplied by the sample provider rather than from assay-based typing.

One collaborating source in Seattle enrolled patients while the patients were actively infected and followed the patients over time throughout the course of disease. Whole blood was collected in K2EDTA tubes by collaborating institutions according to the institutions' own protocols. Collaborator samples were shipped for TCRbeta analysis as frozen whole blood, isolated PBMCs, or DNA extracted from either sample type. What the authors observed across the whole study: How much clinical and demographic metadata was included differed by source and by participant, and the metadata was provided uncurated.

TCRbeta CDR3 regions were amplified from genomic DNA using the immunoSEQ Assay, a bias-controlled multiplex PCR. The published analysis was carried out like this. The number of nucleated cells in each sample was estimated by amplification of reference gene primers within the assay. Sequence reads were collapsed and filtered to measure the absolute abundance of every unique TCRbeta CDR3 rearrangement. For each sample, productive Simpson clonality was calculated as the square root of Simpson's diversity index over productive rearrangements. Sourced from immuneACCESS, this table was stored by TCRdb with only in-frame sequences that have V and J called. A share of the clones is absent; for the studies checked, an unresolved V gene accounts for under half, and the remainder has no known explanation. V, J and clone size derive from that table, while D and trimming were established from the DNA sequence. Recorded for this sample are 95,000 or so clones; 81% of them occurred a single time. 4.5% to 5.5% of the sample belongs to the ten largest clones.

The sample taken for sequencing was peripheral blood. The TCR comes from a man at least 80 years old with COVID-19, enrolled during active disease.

DNA sequence: TGTGCCACCAGTGGCCAGAATCAGCCCCAGCATTTT. It translates to CATSGQNQPQHF. This chain joins TRBV24-1 to TRBJ1-5; no D gene is confidently identified. There are 12 amino acids in the CDR3, from cysteine to phenylalanine inclusive. The DNA shown is the 36-base CDR3, in frame from base 1. V is clipped by 5 bases and J by 4 bases, and the sequence between their germline boundaries is 5 bases long. From a lookup of the germline V gene, CDR1 and CDR2 are KGHDR and SFDVKD.